The following is a T cell receptor beta chain sequence with its context. This sample is drawn from a study of blood T cell repertoires in COVID-19. Study summary: Nucleic acid was either cDNA or gDNA, and it came from T cells, B-cell-depleted T cells, or PBMCs.

V was cut by 6 bases and J by 3 bases, with 14 bases left in between. The germline V gene encodes CDR1 MNHEY and CDR2 SMNVEV (reference sequence). The CDR3 runs to 14 residues. The table came from immunoSEQ multiplex PCR; TCRdb's copy has only in-frame clones and leaves some out. The sample has about 140,000 clones; around 80% are singletons. The clonotype comes from an elderly man with acute or convalescent COVID-19. This chain links TRBV27 with TRBJ1-1; D remains ambiguous. Sequenced material: peripheral blood. CDR3 bases: TGTGCCAGCAGGGATTATGTGGGAGACACTGAAGCTTTCTTT. Translating gives CASRDYVGDTEAFF.